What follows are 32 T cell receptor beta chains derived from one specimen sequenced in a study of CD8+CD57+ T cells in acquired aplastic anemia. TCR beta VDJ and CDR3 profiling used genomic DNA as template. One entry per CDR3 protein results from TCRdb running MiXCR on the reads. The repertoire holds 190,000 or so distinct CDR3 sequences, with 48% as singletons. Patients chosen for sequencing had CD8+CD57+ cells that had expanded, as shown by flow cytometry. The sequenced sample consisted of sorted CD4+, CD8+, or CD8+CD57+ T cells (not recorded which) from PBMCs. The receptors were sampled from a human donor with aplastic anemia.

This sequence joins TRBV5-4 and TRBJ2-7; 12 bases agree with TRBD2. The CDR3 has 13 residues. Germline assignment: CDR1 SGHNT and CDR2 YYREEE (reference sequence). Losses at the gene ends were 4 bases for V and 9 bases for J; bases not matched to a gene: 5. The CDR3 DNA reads TGTGCCAGCAGCCCCCGGGGACTAGCGGGGCAGTACTTC. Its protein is CASSPRGLAGQYF. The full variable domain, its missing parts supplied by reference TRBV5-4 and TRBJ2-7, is ETGVTQSPTHLIKTRGQQVTLRCSSQSGHNTVSWYQQALGQGPQFIFQYYREEENGRGNFPPRFSGLQFPNYSSELNVNALELDDSALYLCASSPRGLAGQYFGPGTRLTVT.

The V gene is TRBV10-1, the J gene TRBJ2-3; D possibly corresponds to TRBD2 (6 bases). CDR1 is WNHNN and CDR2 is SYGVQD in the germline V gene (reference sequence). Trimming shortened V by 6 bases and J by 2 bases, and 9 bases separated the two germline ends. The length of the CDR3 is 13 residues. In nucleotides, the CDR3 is TGCGCCAGCAGGGGAGGAAACACAGATACGCAGTATTTT. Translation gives CASRGGNTDTQYF.

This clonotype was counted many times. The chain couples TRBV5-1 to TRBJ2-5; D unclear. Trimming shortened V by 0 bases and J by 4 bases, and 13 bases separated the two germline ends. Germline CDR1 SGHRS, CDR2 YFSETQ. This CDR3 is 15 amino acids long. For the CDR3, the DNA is TGCGCCAGCAGCTTGGCCGATGAGAGGCGAGAGACCCAGTACTTC. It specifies CASSLADERRETQYF.

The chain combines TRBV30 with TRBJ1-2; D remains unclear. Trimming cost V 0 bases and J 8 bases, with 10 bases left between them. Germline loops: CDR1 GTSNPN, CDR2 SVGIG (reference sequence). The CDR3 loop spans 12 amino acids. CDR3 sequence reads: CAWSVSPGGYTF. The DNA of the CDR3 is TGTGCCTGGAGTGTTAGCCCTGGCGGCTACACCTTC.

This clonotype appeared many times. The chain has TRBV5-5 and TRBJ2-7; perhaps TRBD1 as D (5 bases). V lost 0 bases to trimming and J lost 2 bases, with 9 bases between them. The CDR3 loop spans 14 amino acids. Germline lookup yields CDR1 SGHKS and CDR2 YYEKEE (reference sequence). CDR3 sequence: CASSLGTRTYEQYF. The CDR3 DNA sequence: TGTGCCAGCAGCTTGGGGACAAGGACCTACGAGCAGTACTTC.

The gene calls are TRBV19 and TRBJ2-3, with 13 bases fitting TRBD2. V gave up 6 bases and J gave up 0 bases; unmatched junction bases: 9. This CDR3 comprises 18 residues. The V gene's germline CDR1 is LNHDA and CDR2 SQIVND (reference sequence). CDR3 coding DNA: TGTGCCAGTAGGACTCGTGCGGGACTAGCGGGGAGCACAGATACGCAGTATTTT. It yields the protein CASRTRAGLAGSTDTQYF.

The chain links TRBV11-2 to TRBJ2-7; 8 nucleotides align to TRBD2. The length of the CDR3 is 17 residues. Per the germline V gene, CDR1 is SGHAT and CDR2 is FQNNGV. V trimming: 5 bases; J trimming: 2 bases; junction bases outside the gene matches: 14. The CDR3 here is CASSPLGGGHRAYEQYF. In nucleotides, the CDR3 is TGTGCCAGCAGCCCCCTCGGGGGGGGGCATCGGGCCTACGAGCAGTACTTC.

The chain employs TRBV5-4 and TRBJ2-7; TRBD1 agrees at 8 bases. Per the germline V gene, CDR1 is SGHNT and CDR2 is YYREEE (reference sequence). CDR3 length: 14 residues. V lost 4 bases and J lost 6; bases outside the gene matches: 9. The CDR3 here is CASSGTDRVGEQYF. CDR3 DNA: TGTGCCAGCAGCGGGACGGACAGGGTAGGCGAGCAGTACTTC.

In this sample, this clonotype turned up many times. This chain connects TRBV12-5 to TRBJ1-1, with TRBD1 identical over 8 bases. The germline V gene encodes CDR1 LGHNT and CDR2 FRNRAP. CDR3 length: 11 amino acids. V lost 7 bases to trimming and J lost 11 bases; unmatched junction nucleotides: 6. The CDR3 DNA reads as TGTGCTAGTGCTGCCCGGGACAGGGCTTTCTTT. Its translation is CASAARDRAFF.

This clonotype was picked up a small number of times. The CDR3 spells CASSLEGLAGNTGELFF. The CDR3 bases are TGTGCCAGCAGCTTAGAGGGACTAGCGGGGAACACCGGGGAGCTGTTTTTT. The chain is built from TRBV13 and TRBJ2-2, with 12 bases fitting TRBD2. Trimming at V came to 1 base and at J to 1 base, leaving 1 base not matched to a gene. Per germline, CDR1 PRHDT and CDR2 FYEKMQ (reference sequence). CDR3 length: 17 residues.

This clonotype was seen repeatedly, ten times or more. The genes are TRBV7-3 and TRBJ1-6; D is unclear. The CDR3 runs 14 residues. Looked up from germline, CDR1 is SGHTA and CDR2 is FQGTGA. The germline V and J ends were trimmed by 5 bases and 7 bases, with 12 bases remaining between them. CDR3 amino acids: CASSPYLGNSPLHF. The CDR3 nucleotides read TGTGCCAGCAGCCCATACTTGGGGAATTCACCCCTCCACTTT.

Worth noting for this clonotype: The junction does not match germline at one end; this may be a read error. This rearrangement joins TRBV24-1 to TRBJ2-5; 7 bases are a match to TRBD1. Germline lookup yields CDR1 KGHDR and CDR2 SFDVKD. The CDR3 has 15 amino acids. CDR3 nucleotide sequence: TGCGCCACCAGTGGCCAAGGGACAGACGGGGAGACCCAGTACTTC. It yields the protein CATSGQGTDGETQYF.

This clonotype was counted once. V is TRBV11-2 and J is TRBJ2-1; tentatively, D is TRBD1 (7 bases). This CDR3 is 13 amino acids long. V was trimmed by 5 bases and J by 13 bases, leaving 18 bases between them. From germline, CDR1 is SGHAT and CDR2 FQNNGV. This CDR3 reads CASSLTPQGGQFF. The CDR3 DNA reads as TGTGCCAGCAGCCTAACACCCCAGGGGGGTCAGTTCTTC.

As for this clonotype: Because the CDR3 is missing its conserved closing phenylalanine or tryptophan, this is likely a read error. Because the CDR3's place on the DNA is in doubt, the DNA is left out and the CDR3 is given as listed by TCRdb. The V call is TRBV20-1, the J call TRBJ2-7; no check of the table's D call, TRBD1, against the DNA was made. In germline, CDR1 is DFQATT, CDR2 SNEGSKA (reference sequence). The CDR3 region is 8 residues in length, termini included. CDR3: CSARDPGQ.

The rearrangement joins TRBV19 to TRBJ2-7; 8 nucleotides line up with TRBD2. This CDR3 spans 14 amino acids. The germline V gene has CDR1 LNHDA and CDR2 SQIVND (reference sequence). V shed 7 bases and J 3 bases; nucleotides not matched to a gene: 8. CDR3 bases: TGTGCCAGTACCGCCGGGGGGGCGGACTACGAGCAGTACTTC. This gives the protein CASTAGGADYEQYF.

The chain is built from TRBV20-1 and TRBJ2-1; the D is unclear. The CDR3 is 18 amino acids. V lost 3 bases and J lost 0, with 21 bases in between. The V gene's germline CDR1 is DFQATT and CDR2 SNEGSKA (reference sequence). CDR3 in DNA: TGCAGTGCTAGCATGGCCAGCGCCATCGACCCCTCCTACAATGAGCAGTTCTTC. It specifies CSASMASAIDPSYNEQFF.

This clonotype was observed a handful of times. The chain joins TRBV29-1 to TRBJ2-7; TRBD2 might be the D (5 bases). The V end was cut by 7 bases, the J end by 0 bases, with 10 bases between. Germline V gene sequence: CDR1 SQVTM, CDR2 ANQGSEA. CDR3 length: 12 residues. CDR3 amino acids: CSARDYSYEQYF. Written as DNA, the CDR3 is TGCAGCGCCAGAGACTACTCCTACGAGCAGTACTTC.

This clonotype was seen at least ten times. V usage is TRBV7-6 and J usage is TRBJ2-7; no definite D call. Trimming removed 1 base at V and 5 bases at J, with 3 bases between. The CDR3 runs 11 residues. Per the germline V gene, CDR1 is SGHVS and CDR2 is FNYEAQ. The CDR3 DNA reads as TGTGCCAGCAGCTTAGACCACGAGCAGTACTTC. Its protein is CASSLDHEQYF.

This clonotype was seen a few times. CDR3 bases: TGTGCCTGGAGCCCGGGACTAGCGGGAGGGCCCTACGAGCAGTACTTC. The encoded protein is CAWSPGLAGGPYEQYF. The rearrangement links TRBV30 to TRBJ2-7; 16 nucleotides match TRBD2. The V and J ends lost 3 bases and 2 bases, in that order; junction bases with no gene match: 4. The CDR3 has 16 residues. The germline V gene encodes CDR1 GTSNPN and CDR2 SVGIG (reference sequence).

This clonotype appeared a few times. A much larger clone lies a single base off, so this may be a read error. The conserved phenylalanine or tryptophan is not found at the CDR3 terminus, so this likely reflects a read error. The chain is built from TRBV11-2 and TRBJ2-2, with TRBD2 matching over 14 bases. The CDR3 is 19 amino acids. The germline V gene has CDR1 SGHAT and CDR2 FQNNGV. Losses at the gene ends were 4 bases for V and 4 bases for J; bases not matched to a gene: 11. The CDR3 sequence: CASSSLTSGGAYGTGELFL. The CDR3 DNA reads TGTGCCAGCAGCTCCCTGACTAGCGGGGGGGCCTACGGCACCGGGGAGCTGTTTCTT.

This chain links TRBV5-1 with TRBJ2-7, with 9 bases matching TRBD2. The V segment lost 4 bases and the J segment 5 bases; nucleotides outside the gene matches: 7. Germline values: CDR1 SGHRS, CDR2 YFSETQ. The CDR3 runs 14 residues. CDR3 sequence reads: CASSRSGRNDEQYF. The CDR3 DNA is TGCGCCAGCAGCCGGAGCGGGAGGAACGACGAGCAGTACTTC.

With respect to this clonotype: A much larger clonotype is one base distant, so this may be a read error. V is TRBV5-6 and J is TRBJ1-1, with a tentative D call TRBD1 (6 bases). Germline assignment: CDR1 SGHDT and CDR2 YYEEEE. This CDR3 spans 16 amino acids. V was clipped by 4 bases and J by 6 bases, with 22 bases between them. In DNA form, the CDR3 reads TGTGCCAGCAGCGTAGCTTGGGGCAGGGGCGGGCCTGAAGCTTTCTTT. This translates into CASSVAWGRGGPEAFF.

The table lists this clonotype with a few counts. The CDR3, as DNA: TGTGCCAGCAGCTTGACAGGGGCCCGCGGATCCGGGGAGCTGTTTTTT. Protein: CASSLTGARGSGELFF. The J gene is TRBJ2-2, the V gene TRBV7-3; 8 nucleotides match TRBD1. V was pared by 3 bases and J by 6 bases, with 9 bases of the junction left unmatched. There are 16 residues in the CDR3. Germline V gene sequence: CDR1 SGHTA, CDR2 FQGTGA.

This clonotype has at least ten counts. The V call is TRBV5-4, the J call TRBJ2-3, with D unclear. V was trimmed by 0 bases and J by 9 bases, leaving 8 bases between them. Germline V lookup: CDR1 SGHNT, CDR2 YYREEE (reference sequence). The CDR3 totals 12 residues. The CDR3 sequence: CASSLGVGTQYF. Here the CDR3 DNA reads TGTGCCAGCAGCTTGGGGGTAGGGACGCAGTATTTT.

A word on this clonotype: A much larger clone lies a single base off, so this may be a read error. CDR3 sequence: CASSAPGPEQLF. The CDR3 DNA reads TGTGCCAGCAGTGCGCCAGGGCCTGAGCAGCTCTTC. The chain couples TRBV6-2 or TRBV6-3 to TRBJ2-1, with D perhaps matching TRBD1 (5 bases). The CDR3 loop spans 12 amino acids. Germline CDR1 and CDR2: MNHEY and SVGEGT.

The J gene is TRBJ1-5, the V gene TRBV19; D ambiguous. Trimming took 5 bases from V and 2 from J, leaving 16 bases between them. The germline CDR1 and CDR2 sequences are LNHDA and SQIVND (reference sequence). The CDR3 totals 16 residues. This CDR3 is CASSPPLKGRNQPQHF. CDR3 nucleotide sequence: TGTGCCAGTAGTCCGCCATTAAAAGGTCGCAATCAGCCCCAGCATTTT.

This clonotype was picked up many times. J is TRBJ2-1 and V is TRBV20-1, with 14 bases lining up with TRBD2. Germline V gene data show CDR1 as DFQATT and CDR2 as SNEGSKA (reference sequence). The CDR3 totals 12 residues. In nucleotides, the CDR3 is TGCAGCGGGACTAGCGGGAGTGATGAGCAGTTCTTC. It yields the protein CSGTSGSDEQFF.

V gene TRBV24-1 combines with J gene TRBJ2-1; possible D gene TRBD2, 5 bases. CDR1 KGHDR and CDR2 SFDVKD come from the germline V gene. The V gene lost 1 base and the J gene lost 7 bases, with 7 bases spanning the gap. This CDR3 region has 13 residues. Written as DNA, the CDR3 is TGTGCCACCAGTGATTTAGGCGGGAATGAGCAGTTCTTC. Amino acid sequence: CATSDLGGNEQFF.

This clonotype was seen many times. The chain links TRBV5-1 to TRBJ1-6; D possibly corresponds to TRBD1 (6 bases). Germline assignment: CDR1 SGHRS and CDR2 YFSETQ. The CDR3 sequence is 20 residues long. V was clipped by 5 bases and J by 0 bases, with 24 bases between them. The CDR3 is CASRPRDTPNFSSYNSPLHF. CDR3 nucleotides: TGCGCCAGCAGGCCCCGGGACACTCCTAATTTTAGCTCCTATAATTCACCCCTCCACTTT.

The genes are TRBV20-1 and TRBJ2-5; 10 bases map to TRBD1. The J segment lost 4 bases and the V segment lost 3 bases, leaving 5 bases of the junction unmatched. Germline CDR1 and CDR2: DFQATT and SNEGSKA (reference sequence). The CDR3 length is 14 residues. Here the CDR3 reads CSASGTGVAETQYF. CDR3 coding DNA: TGCAGTGCTAGCGGGACAGGGGTTGCAGAGACCCAGTACTTC.

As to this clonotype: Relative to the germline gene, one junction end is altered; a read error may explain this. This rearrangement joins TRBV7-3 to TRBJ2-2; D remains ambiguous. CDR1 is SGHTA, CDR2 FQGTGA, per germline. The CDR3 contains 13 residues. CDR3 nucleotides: TGTGCCAGCAGTTTAGGGAACACCGGGCAGCTGTTTTTT. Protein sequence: CASSLGNTGQLFF.

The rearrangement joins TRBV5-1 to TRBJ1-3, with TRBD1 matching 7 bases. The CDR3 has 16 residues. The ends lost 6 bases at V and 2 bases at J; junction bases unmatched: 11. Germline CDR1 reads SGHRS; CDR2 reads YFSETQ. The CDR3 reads CASTPGRGYAGNTIYF. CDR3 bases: TGCGCCAGCACCCCGGGCAGGGGGTACGCTGGAAACACCATATATTTT.